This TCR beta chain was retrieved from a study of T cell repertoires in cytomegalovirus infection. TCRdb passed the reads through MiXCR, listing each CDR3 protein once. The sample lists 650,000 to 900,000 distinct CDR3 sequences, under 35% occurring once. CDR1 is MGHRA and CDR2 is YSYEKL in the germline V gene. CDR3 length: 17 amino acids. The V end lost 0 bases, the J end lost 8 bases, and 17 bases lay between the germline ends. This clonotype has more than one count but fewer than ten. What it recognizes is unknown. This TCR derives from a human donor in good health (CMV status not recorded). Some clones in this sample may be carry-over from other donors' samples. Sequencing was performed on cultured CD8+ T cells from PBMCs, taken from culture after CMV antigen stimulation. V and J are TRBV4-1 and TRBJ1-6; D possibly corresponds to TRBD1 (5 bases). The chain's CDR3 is CASSQEKGILMDSPLHF. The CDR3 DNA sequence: TGCGCCAGCAGCCAAGAAAAGGGGATTCTTATGGATTCACCCCTCCACTTT.